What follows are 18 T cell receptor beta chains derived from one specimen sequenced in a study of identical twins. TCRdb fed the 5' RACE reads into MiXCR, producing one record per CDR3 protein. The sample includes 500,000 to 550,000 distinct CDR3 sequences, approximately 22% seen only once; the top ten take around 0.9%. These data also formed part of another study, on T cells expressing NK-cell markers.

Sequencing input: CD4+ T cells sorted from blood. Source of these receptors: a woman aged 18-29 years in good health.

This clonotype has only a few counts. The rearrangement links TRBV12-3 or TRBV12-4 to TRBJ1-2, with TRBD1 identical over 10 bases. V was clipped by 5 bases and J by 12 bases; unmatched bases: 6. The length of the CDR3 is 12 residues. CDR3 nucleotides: TGTGCCAGCAGTCTAGGGACAGGGGCTCACACCTTC. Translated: CASSLGTGAHTF.

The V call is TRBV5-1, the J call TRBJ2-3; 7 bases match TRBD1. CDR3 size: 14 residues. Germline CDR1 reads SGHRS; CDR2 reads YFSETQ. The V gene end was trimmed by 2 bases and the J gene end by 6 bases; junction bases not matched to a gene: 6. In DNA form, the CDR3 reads TGCGCCAGCAGCTTAGGGGGCGAGGTGGATACGCAGTATTTT. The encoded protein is CASSLGGEVDTQYF.

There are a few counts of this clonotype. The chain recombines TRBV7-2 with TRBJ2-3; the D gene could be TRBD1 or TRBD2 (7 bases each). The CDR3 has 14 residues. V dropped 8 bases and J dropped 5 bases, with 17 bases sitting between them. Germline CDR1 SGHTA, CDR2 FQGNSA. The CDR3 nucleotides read TGTGCCAGCTCGAAGACAGGGAGGGTAGATACGCAGTATTTT. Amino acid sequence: CASSKTGRVDTQYF.

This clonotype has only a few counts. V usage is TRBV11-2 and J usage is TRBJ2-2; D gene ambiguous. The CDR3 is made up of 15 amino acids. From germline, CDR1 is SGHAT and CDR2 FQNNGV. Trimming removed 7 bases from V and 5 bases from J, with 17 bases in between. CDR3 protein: CASIQADGWTGELFF. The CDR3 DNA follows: TGTGCCAGCATTCAGGCCGATGGATGGACCGGGGAGCTGTTTTTT.

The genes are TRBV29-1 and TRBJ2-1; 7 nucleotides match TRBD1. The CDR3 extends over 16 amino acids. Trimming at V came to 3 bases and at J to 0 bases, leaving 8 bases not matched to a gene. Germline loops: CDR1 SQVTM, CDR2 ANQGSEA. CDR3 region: CSVDYATGSSYNEQFF. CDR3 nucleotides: TGCAGCGTTGATTACGCGACAGGGAGCTCCTACAATGAGCAGTTCTTC.

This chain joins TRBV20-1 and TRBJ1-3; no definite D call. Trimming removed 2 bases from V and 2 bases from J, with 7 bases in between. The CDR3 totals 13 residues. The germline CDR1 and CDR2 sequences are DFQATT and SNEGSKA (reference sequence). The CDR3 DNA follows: TGCAGTGCTAGACCGGGGACTGGAAACACCATATATTTT. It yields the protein CSARPGTGNTIYF.

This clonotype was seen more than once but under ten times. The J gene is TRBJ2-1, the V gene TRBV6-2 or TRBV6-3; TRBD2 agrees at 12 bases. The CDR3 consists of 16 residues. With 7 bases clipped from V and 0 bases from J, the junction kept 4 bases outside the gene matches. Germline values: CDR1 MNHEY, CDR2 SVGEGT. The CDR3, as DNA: TGTGCCAGCAACCCGACTAGCGGGAGCTCCTACAATGAGCAGTTCTTC. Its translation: CASNPTSGSSYNEQFF.

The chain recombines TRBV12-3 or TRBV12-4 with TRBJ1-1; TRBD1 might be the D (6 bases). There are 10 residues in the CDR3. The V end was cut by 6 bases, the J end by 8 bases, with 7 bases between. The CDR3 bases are TGTGCCAGCAGAGACAGGGAAGCTTTCTTT. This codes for CASRDREAFF.

The CDR3 coding sequence is TGTGCCAGCAGCGTAGGCCCTAATGGGAAAGATACGCAGTATTTT. Translating it yields CASSVGPNGKDTQYF. The gene calls are TRBV9 and TRBJ2-3; D is uncertain. Germline V lookup: CDR1 SGDLS, CDR2 YYNGEE. Trimming took off 0 bases at V and 5 bases at J, with 13 bases between the two ends. This CDR3 is built from 15 residues.

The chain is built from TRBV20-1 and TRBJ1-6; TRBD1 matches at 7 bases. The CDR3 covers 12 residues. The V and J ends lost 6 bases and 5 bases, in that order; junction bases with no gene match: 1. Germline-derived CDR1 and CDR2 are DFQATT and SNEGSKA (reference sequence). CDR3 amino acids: CSAGTDNSPLHF. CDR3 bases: TGCAGTGCCGGGACAGATAATTCACCCCTCCACTTT.

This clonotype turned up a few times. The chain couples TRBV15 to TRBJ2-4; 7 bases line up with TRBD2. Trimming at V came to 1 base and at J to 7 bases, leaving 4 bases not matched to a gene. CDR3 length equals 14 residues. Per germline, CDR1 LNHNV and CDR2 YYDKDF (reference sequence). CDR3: CATSRALGGNIQYF. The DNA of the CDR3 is TGTGCCACCAGCAGAGCCTTGGGGGGGAACATTCAGTACTTC.

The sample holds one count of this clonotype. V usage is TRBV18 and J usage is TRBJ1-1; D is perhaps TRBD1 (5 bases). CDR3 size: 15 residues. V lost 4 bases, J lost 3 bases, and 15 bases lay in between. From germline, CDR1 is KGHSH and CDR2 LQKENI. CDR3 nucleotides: TGTGCCAGCTCACAAGACGGACAAATCGACACTGAAGCTTTCTTT. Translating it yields CASSQDGQIDTEAFF.

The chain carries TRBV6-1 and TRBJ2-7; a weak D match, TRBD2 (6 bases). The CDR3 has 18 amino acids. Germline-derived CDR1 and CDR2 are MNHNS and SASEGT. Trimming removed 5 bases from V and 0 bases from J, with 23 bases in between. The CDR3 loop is CASSQTLLLAESSYEQYF. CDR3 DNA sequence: TGTGCCAGCAGTCAAACGCTACTCTTAGCGGAGAGCTCCTACGAGCAGTACTTC.

CDR3 residues: CASSWGSPSTDTQYF. For the CDR3, the DNA is TGTGCCAGCAGTTGGGGTAGCCCTAGCACAGATACGCAGTATTTT. The J gene is TRBJ2-3, the V gene TRBV27; D is unclear. Trimming took off 4 bases at V and 0 bases at J, with 11 bases between the two ends. Germline V gene data show CDR1 as MNHEY and CDR2 as SMNVEV (reference sequence). The CDR3 runs to 15 residues.

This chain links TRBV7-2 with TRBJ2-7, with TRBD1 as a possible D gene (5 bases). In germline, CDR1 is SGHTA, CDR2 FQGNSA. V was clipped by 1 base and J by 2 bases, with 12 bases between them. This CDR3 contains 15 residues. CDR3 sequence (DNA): TGTGCCAGCAGCTTAGATGGGGCAGCCACCTACGAGCAGTACTTC. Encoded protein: CASSLDGAATYEQYF.

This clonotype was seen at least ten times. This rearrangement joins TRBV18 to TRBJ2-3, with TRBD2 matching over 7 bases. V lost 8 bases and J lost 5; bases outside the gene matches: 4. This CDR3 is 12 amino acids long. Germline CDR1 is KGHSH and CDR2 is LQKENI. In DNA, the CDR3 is TGTGCCAGCCGGGAGGCGGGAGATACGCAGTATTTT. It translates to CASREAGDTQYF.

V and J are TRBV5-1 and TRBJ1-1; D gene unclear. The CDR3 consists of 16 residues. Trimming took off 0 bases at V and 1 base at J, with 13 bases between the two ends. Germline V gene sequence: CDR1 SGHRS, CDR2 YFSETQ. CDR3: CASSLAGRQTNTEAFF. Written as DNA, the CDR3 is TGCGCCAGCAGCTTGGCCGGGCGGCAGACGAACACTGAAGCTTTCTTT.

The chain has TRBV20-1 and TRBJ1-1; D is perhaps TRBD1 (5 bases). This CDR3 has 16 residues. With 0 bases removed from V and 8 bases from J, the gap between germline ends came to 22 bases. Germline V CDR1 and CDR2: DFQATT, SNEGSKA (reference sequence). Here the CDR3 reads CSARDQLGPRRGEAFF. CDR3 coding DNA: TGCAGTGCTAGAGATCAGCTGGGACCAAGACGAGGGGAAGCTTTCTTT.